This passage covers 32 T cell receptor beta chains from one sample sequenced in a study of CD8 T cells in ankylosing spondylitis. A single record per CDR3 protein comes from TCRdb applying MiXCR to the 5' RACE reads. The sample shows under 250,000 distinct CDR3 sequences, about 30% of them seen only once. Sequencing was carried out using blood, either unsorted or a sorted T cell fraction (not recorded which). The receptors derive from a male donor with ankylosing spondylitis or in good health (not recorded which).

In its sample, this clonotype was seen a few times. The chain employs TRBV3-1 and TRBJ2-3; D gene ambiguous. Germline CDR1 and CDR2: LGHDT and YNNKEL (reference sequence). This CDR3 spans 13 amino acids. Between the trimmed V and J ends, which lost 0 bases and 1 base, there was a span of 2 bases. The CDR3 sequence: CASSQEGTDTQYF. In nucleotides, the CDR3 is TGTGCCAGCAGCCAAGAAGGCACAGATACGCAGTATTTT.

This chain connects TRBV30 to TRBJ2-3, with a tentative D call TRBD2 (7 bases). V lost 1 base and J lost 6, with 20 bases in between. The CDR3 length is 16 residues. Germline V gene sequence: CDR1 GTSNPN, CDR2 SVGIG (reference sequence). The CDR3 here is CAWSAFGGGLKDTQYF. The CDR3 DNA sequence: TGTGCCTGGAGTGCCTTTGGGGGGGGGCTTAAGGATACGCAGTATTTT.

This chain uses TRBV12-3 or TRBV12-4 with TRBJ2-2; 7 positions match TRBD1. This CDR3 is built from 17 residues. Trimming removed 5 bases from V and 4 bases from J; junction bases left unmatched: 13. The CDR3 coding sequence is TGTGCCAGCAGTCCTTCCGCCGGGACAGCGCTCACCGGGGAGCTGTTTTTT. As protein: CASSPSAGTALTGELFF.

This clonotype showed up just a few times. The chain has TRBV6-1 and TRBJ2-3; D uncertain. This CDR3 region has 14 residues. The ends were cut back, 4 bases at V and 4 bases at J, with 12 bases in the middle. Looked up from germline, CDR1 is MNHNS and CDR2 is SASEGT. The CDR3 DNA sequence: TGTGCCAGCAGTGCGACCCGAGGCGCAGATACGCAGTATTTT. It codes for CASSATRGADTQYF.

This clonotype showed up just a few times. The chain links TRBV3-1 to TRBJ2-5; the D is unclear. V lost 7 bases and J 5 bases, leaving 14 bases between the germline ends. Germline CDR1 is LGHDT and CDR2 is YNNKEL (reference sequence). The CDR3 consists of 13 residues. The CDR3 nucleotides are TGTGCCAGCACCCTCCTGAATGGGGAGACCCAGTACTTC. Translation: CASTLLNGETQYF.

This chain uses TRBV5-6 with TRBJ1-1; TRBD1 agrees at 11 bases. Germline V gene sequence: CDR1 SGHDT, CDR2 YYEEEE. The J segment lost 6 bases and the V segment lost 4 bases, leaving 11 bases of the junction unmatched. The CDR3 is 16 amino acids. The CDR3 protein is CASSLAWDRGDPEAFF. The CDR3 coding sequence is TGTGCCAGCAGCCTAGCTTGGGACAGGGGGGATCCTGAAGCTTTCTTT. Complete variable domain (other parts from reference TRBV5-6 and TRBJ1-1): DAGVTQSPTHLIKTRGQQVTLRCSPKSGHDTVSWYQQALGQGPQFIFQYYEEEERQRGNFPDRFSGHQFPNYSSELNVNALLLGDSALYLCASSLAWDRGDPEAFFGQGTRLTVV.

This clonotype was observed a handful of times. The CDR3 protein is CASSQGGEETQYF. The CDR3 DNA sequence: TGTGCCAGCAGCCAAGGGGGGGAAGAGACCCAGTACTTC. The chain links TRBV28 to TRBJ2-5; a possible D gene is TRBD2 (7 bases). The V end was cut by 6 bases, the J end by 3 bases, with 11 bases between. Germline values: CDR1 MDHEN, CDR2 SYDVKM. The CDR3 covers 13 residues. Full variable domain (remainder filled in from reference TRBV28 and TRBJ2-5): DVKVTQSSRYLVKRTGEKVFLECVQDMDHENMFWYRQDPGLGLRLIYFSYDVKMKEKGDIPEGYSVSREKKERFSLILESASTNQTSMYLCASSQGGEETQYFGPGTRLLVL.

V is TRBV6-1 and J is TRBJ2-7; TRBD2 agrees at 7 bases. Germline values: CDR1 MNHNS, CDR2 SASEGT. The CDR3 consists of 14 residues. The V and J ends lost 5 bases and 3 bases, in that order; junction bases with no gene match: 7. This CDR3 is CASSLDGGFYEQYF. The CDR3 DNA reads TGTGCCAGCAGTCTAGACGGGGGGTTCTACGAGCAGTACTTC.

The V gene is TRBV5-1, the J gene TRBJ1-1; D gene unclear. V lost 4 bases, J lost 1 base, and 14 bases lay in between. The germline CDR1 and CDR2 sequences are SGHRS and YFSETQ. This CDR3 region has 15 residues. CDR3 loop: CASSLSGVRNTEAFF. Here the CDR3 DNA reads TGCGCCAGCAGCCTTTCTGGGGTACGGAACACTGAAGCTTTCTTT.

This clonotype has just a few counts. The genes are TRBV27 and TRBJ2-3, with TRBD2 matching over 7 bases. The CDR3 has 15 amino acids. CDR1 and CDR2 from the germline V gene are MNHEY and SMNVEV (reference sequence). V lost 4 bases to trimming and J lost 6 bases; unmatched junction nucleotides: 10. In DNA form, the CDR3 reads TGTGCCAGCAGTTCCCCGACTAGCCCCGTGGATACGCAGTATTTT. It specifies CASSSPTSPVDTQYF.

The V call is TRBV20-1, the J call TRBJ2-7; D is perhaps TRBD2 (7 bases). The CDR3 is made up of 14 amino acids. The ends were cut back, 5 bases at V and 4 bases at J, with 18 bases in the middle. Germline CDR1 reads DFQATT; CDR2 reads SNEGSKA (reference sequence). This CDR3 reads CSAEGGDFGYEQYF. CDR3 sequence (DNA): TGCAGTGCTGAAGGGGGGGACTTCGGTTACGAGCAGTACTTC.

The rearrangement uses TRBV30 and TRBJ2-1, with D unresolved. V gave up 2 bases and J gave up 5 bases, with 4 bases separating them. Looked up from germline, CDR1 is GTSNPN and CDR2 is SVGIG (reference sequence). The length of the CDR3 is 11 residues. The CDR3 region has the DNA TGTGCCTGGAGTTGGGACAATGAGCAGTTCTTC. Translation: CAWSWDNEQFF.

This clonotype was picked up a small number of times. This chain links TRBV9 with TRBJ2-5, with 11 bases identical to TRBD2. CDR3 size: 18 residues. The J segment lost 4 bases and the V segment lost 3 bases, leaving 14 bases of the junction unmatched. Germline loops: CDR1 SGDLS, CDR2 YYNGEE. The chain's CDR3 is CASSAQGSSGGALETQYF. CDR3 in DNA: TGTGCCAGCAGCGCCCAAGGGAGTAGCGGGGGGGCTTTAGAGACCCAGTACTTC.

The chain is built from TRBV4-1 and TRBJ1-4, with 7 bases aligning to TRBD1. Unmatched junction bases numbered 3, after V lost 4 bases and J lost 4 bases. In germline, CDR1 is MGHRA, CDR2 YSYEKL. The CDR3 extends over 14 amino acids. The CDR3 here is CASSLGQINEKLFF. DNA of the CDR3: TGCGCCAGCAGCCTGGGACAGATTAATGAAAAACTGTTTTTT.

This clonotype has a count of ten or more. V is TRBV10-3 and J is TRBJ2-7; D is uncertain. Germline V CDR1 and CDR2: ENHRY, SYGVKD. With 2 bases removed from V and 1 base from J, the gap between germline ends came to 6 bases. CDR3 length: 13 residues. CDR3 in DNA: TGTGCCATCAGTGAGCCTAGATCCTACGAGCAGTACTTC. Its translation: CAISEPRSYEQYF.

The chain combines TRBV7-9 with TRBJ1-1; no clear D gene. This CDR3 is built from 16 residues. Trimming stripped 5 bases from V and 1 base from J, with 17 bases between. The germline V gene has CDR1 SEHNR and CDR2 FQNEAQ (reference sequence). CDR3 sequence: CASSPQTPSANTEAFF. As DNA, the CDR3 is TGTGCCAGCAGCCCACAGACACCTTCGGCGAACACTGAAGCTTTCTTT.

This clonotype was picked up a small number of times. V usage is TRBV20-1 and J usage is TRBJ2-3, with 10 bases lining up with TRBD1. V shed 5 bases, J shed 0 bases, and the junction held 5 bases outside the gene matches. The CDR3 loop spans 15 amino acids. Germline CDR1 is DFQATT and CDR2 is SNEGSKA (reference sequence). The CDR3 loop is CSALGQGVSTDTQYF. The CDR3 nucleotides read TGCAGTGCTCTCGGACAGGGGGTTAGCACAGATACGCAGTATTTT.

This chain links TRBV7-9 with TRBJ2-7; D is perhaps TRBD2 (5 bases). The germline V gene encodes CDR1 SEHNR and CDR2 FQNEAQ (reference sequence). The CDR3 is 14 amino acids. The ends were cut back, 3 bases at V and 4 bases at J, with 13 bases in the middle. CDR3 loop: CASSLDGGDYEQYF. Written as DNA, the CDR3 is TGTGCCAGCAGCTTGGACGGAGGTGATTACGAGCAGTACTTC.

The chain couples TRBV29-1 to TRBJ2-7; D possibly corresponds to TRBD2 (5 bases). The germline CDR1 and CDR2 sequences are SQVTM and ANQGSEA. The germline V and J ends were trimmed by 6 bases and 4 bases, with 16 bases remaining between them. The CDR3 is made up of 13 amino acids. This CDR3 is CSVTTGDLYEQYF. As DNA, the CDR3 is TGCAGCGTGACAACCGGGGATCTATACGAGCAGTACTTC.

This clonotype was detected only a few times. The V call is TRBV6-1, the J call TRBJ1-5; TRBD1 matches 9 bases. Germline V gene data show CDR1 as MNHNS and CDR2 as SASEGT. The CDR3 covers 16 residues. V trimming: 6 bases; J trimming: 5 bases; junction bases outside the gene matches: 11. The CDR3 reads CASRTPGQGLDQPQHF. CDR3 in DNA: TGTGCCAGCAGGACGCCGGGACAGGGACTGGATCAGCCCCAGCATTTT.

The DNA of the CDR3 is TGTGCCAGCAGCTTAGAGTGGACAGATACGCAGTATTTT. It encodes CASSLEWTDTQYF. V usage is TRBV11-2 and J usage is TRBJ2-3; D call uncertain. Germline values: CDR1 SGHAT, CDR2 FQNNGV. V lost 0 bases to trimming and J lost 3 bases, with 4 bases between them. The CDR3 runs 13 residues.

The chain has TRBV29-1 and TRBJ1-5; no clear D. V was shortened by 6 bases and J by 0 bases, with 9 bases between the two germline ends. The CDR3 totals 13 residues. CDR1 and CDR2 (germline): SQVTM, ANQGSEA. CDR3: CSVAWGSNQPQHF. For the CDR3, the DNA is TGCAGCGTCGCTTGGGGTAGCAATCAGCCCCAGCATTTT.

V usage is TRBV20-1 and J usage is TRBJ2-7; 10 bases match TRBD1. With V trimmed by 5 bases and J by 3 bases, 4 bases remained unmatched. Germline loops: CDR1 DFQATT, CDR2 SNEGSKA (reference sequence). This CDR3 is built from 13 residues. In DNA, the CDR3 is TGCAGTGCTCCCGGGACAGGGGTCTACGAGCAGTACTTC. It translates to CSAPGTGVYEQYF.

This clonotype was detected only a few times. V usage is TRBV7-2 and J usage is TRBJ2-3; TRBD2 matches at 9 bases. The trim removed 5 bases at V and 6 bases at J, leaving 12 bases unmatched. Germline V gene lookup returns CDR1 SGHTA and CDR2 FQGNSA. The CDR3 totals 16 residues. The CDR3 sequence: CASSISGGLTHDTQYF. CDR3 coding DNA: TGTGCCAGCAGCATTAGCGGGGGCCTAACACACGATACGCAGTATTTT.

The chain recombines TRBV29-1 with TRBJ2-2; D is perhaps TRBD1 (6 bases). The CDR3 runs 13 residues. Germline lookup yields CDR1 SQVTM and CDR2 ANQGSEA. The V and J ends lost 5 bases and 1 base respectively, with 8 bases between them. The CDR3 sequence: CSVRTENTGELFF. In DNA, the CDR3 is TGCAGCGTTCGGACAGAGAACACCGGGGAGCTGTTTTTT.

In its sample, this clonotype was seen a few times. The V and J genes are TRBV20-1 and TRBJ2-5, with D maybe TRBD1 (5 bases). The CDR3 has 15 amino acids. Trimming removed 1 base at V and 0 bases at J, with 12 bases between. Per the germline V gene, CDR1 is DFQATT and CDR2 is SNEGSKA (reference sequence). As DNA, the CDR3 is TGCAGTGCTAGAGTTTGGGGCCCGTACCAAGAGACCCAGTACTTC. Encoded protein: CSARVWGPYQETQYF.

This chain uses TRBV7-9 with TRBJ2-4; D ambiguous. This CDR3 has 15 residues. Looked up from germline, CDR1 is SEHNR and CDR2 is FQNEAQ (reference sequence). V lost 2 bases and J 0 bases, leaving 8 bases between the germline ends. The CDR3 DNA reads TGTGCCAGCAGCTTAACTGGGTTAGCCAAAAACATTCAGTACTTC. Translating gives CASSLTGLAKNIQYF.

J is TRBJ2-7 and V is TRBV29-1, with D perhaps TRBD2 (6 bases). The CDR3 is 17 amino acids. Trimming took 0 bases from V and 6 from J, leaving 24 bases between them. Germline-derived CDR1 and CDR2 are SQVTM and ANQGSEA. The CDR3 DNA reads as TGCAGCGTTGAAGATTGGTCGGCGGGACGGGTCCTTGGCGAGCAGTACTTC. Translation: CSVEDWSAGRVLGEQYF.

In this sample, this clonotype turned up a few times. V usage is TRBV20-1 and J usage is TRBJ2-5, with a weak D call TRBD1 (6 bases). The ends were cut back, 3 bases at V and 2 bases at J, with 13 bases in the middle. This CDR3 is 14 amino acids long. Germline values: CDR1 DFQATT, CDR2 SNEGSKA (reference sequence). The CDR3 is CSARRGGAQETQYF. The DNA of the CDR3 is TGCAGTGCTAGGAGAGGGGGAGCTCAAGAGACCCAGTACTTC.

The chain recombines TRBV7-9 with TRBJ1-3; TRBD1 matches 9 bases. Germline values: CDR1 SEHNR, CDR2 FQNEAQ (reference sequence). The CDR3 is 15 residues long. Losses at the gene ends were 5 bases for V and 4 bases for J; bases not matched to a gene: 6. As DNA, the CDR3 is TGTGCCAGCAGCCGCCCCGGGACAGGGGGAAACACCATATATTTT. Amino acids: CASSRPGTGGNTIYF.

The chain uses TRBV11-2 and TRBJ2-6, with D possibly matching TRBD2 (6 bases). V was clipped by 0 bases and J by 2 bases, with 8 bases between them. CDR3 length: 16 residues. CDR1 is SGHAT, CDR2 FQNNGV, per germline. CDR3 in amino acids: CASSLDGGAGANVLTF. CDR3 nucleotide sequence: TGTGCCAGCAGCTTAGATGGCGGGGCTGGGGCCAACGTCCTGACTTTC.

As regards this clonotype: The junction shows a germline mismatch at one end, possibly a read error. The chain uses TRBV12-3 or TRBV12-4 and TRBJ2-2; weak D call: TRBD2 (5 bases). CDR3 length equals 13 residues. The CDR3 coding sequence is TGTGCCACCTCCCGGGCCAGCCCCGGGGAGCTCTTTTTT. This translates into CATSRASPGELFF.